The 32 T cell receptor beta chains below were found in one sample sequenced in a study of cytomegalovirus exposure and HLA in healthy donors. The primer mix had 60 Vbeta and 13 Jbeta primers. TCRdb's copy holds only in-frame clones and misses some; the assay was immunoSEQ multiplex PCR. In the table there are roughly 77,000 clones, around 9.1% of which are singletons. The sequenced sample was PBMCs. All receptors derive from a man aged 55 to 70 in good health and CMV-seropositive.

This clone turned up a few times. This chain links TRBV6-5 with TRBJ1-2; TRBD1 might be the D (5 bases). CDR3 length equals 15 residues. Trimming removed 4 bases at V and 5 bases at J, with 17 bases between. Germline assignment: CDR1 MNHEY and CDR2 SVGAGI. The CDR3 reads CASSSSGEGMYGYTF. The CDR3 coding sequence is TGTGCCAGCAGTTCCTCCGGGGAGGGGATGTATGGCTACACCTTC.

Notes on this clone: The junction shows a germline mismatch at one end, possibly a read error. This chain connects TRBV15 to TRBJ2-5; the D gene could be TRBD1 or TRBD2 (5 bases each). Germline CDR1 is LNHNV and CDR2 is YYDKDF (reference sequence). This CDR3 has 12 amino acids. This chain's CDR3 is CTTSRAGETQYF. The CDR3 DNA sequence: TGTACCACCAGCAGGGCGGGAGAGACCCAGTACTTC. The full variable domain, its missing parts supplied by reference TRBV15 and TRBJ2-5, is DAMVIQNPRYQVTQFGKPVTLSCSQTLNHNVMYWYQQKSSQAPKLLFHYYDKDFNNEADTPDNFQSRRPNTSFCFLDIRSPGLGDTAMYLCTTSRAGETQYFGPGTRLLVL.

This clone occurred a few times. This rearrangement joins TRBV7-9 to TRBJ1-1, with TRBD1 matching over 9 bases. Unmatched junction bases numbered 5, after V lost 5 bases and J lost 1 base. CDR1 SEHNR and CDR2 FQNEAQ come from the germline V gene (reference sequence). The CDR3 extends over 15 amino acids. CDR3 DNA sequence: TGTGCCAGCAGCCCCGGGACAGGGACGAACACTGAAGCTTTCTTT. Its translation is CASSPGTGTNTEAFF.

The chain employs TRBV6-1 and TRBJ2-1, with 10 bases identical to TRBD2. Germline CDR1 and CDR2: MNHNS and SASEGT. The CDR3 extends over 16 amino acids. V lost 3 bases to trimming and J lost 7 bases; unmatched junction nucleotides: 9. This CDR3 is CASSDLAGANNNEQFF. The CDR3 DNA sequence: TGTGCCAGCAGTGATCTAGCGGGAGCGAATAATAATGAGCAGTTCTTC.

This clone was recorded a few times. The chain has TRBV11-3 and TRBJ2-2; weak D call: TRBD1 (6 bases). The V and J ends lost 4 bases and 7 bases respectively, with 10 bases between them. CDR3 length: 13 amino acids. Germline-derived CDR1 and CDR2 are SGHNT and YENEEA. Written as DNA, the CDR3 is TGTGCCAGCAGCTCACAGGGAGACGGGGAGCTGTTTTTT. Protein: CASSSQGDGELFF.

This clone was seen only a few times. The chain employs TRBV11-2 and TRBJ2-2, with TRBD1 matching over 10 bases. The CDR3 consists of 14 residues. The V and J ends lost 3 bases and 7 bases, in that order; junction bases with no gene match: 2. The germline gives CDR1 SGHAT, CDR2 FQNNGV. The CDR3 here is CASSLGQGFGELFF. DNA of the CDR3: TGTGCCAGCAGCTTGGGACAGGGGTTCGGGGAGCTGTTTTTT.

The chain carries TRBV2 and TRBJ2-7; 12 nucleotides agree with TRBD1. The CDR3 has 16 amino acids. Germline trimming cut 6 bases from V and 9 bases from J; bases unmatched to any gene: 15. From germline, CDR1 is SNHLY and CDR2 FYNNEI. The CDR3 protein is CASSLRSGTGGFGQYV. DNA for the CDR3: TGTGCCAGCAGCCTTAGGTCCGGGACAGGGGGCTTTGGGCAGTACGTC.

This clone was picked up one time. In the same sample, other DNA sequences code for this CDR3. The chain combines TRBV19 with TRBJ1-1; D might be TRBD1 (6 bases). Germline V gene data show CDR1 as LNHDA and CDR2 as SQIVND (reference sequence). Deletions cut 6 bases from V and 7 bases from J, with 15 bases between. The CDR3 is 13 residues long. The CDR3 sequence: CASRGADRYEAFF. For the CDR3, the DNA is TGTGCCAGTAGGGGGGCAGATAGGTATGAAGCTTTCTTT.

CDR3 amino acids: CSVRGVTGELFF. In nucleotides, the CDR3 is TGCAGCGTTCGGGGTGTTACCGGGGAGCTGTTTTTT. The chain employs TRBV29-1 and TRBJ2-2; tentatively, D is TRBD2 (5 bases). Trimming cost V 5 bases and J 5 bases, with 9 bases left between them. CDR1 SQVTM and CDR2 ANQGSEA come from the germline V gene. This CDR3 has 12 residues.

This clone was detected only a few times. CDR3 sequence: CASSLALNRQSYGYTF. Here the CDR3 DNA reads TGTGCCAGCAGCTTAGCTCTAAATCGACAGAGCTATGGCTACACCTTC. The chain is built from TRBV7-8 and TRBJ1-2; D is perhaps TRBD1 (5 bases). Trimming left V 0 bases short and J 4 bases short, with 15 bases between. Germline loops: CDR1 SGHVS, CDR2 FQNEAQ. This CDR3 is built from 16 residues.

This clone was detected only a few times. The chain combines TRBV27 with TRBJ2-1; 11 bases match TRBD2. This CDR3 has 14 amino acids. The junction had 1 base not matched to a gene; V was cut back by 0 bases and J by 9 bases. Germline CDR1 MNHEY, CDR2 SMNVEV (reference sequence). CDR3 sequence: CASSLSTSGAEQFF. The CDR3 DNA sequence: TGTGCCAGCAGTTTATCGACTAGCGGGGCTGAGCAGTTCTTC.

The table lists this clone with a few counts. This chain joins TRBV6-5 and TRBJ2-3; 11 bases are shared with TRBD2. The CDR3 is 14 amino acids. Losses at the gene ends were 6 bases for V and 6 bases for J; bases not matched to a gene: 5. Germline V gives CDR1 MNHEY, CDR2 SVGAGI. The CDR3 nucleotides read TGTGCCAGCAGAGCACTAGCGGGAGAGGATACGCAGTATTTT. Its protein product is CASRALAGEDTQYF.

This clone was seen a few times. The gene calls are TRBV28 and TRBJ1-1; possible D gene TRBD1, 5 bases. CDR1 is MDHEN, CDR2 SYDVKM, per germline. V shed 5 bases and J shed 10 bases, with 20 bases lying between them. This CDR3 comprises 14 residues. CDR3 nucleotide sequence: TGTGCCAGCAGTCCCGACCAGGGTAGTATGGGAGCTTTCTTT. It codes for CASSPDQGSMGAFF.

This clone was observed a few times. The chain joins TRBV4-2 to TRBJ1-6, with D perhaps matching TRBD1 (6 bases). V shed 4 bases and J shed 7 bases, with 14 bases lying between them. Germline lookup yields CDR1 LGHNA and CDR2 YNFKEQ. CDR3 size: 15 residues. The CDR3 spells CASSLSGGPNSPLHF. CDR3 DNA: TGTGCCAGCAGCCTCTCCGGGGGGCCGAATTCACCCCTCCACTTT.

This clone was seen a few times. The gene calls are TRBV19 and TRBJ1-1; a possible D gene is TRBD1 (6 bases). The germline V and J ends were trimmed by 1 base and 5 bases, with 8 bases remaining between them. The CDR3 length is 13 residues. In germline, CDR1 is LNHDA, CDR2 SQIVND (reference sequence). CDR3 sequence reads: CASSIGTATEAFF. In DNA form, the CDR3 reads TGTGCCAGTAGTATAGGGACAGCGACTGAAGCTTTCTTT.

The chain links TRBV11-2 to TRBJ2-7, with a possible D match to TRBD1 (5 bases). V was pared by 3 bases and J by 4 bases, with 13 bases between. The CDR3 has 14 residues. Germline assignment: CDR1 SGHAT and CDR2 FQNNGV. The chain's CDR3 is CASSFSDGAYEQYF. CDR3 bases: TGTGCCAGCAGCTTCAGCGATGGGGCATACGAGCAGTACTTC.

This clone showed up just a few times. The chain couples TRBV5-1 to TRBJ1-4; 8 bases line up with TRBD1. CDR3 length: 15 residues. V was clipped by 4 bases and J by 6 bases; unmatched bases: 8. Per germline, CDR1 SGHRS and CDR2 YFSETQ. The CDR3 is CASSLIPGQDEKLFF. CDR3 nucleotide sequence: TGCGCCAGCAGCCTCATCCCGGGACAGGATGAAAAACTGTTTTTT.

V usage is TRBV9 and J usage is TRBJ1-2; the match to TRBD1 covers 9 bases. Germline CDR1 reads SGDLS; CDR2 reads YYNGEE. This CDR3 is 15 amino acids long. V trimming: 4 bases; J trimming: 6 bases; junction bases outside the gene matches: 10. The CDR3 DNA sequence: TGTGCCAGCAGCTCCCGGACAGGGGCAGAAAATGGCTACACCTTC. This codes for CASSSRTGAENGYTF.

This clone has just a few counts. The chain carries TRBV16 and TRBJ1-1, with D perhaps TRBD1 (5 bases). CDR1 KGHSY and CDR2 FQNENV come from the germline V gene. V was trimmed by 1 base and J by 0 bases, leaving 6 bases between them. This CDR3 comprises 14 residues. The CDR3 nucleotides are TGTGCCAGCAGCCAATTAGGGGTGAACACTGAAGCTTTCTTT. This encodes CASSQLGVNTEAFF.

The gene calls are TRBV19 and TRBJ1-5; possibly TRBD1 for D (5 bases). V was cut by 6 bases and J by 9 bases, with 18 bases left in between. This CDR3 region has 14 residues. CDR1 LNHDA and CDR2 SQIVND come from the germline V gene (reference sequence). The CDR3 region is CASSPGPASRPQHF. CDR3 nucleotide sequence: TGTGCCAGTAGCCCAGGGCCCGCTTCTCGGCCCCAGCATTTT.

This clone has just a few counts. The chain recombines TRBV7-9 with TRBJ1-4; D call uncertain. The CDR3 contains 13 residues. V lost 5 bases and J lost 7, with 11 bases in between. Per the germline V gene, CDR1 is SEHNR and CDR2 is FQNEAQ (reference sequence). The CDR3 is CASSTWEGEKLFF. For the CDR3, the DNA is TGTGCCAGCAGCACCTGGGAGGGTGAAAAACTGTTTTTT.

This clone showed up just a few times. The chain uses TRBV28 and TRBJ1-1; the D is unclear. CDR3 length equals 11 residues. Germline V gives CDR1 MDHEN, CDR2 SYDVKM. Between the trimmed V and J ends, which lost 7 bases and 11 bases, there was a span of 14 bases. Here the CDR3 reads CASTIGGHAFF. DNA for the CDR3: TGTGCCAGCACTATTGGCGGGCACGCTTTCTTT. Combining the CDR3 with reference TRBV28 and TRBJ1-1 gives the whole variable domain DVKVTQSSRYLVKRTGEKVFLECVQDMDHENMFWYRQDPGLGLRLIYFSYDVKMKEKGDIPEGYSVSREKKERFSLILESASTNQTSMYLCASTIGGHAFFGQGTRLTVV.

The V call is TRBV4-2, the J call TRBJ2-1, with 8 bases matching TRBD2. Unmatched junction bases numbered 3, after V lost 0 bases and J lost 5 bases. Looked up from germline, CDR1 is LGHNA and CDR2 is YNFKEQ. There are 15 residues in the CDR3. This CDR3 reads CASSQEALADNEQFF. CDR3 DNA sequence: TGTGCCAGCAGCCAAGAGGCACTAGCGGACAATGAGCAGTTCTTC.

Only a few counts were recorded for this clone. V usage is TRBV7-6 and J usage is TRBJ2-2, with 7 bases aligning to TRBD1. The CDR3 covers 18 residues. The germline V gene has CDR1 SGHVS and CDR2 FNYEAQ. V was clipped by 5 bases and J by 2 bases; unmatched bases: 14. The CDR3 DNA follows: TGTGCCAGCAGCGCAACTACAGGGGTTGGATCTAACACCGGGGAGCTGTTTTTT. Protein product: CASSATTGVGSNTGELFF.

In the case of this clone: Other DNA sequences in this specimen translate into the identical CDR3. V and J are TRBV7-2 and TRBJ2-1; 7 bases match TRBD2. The germline V gene has CDR1 SGHTA and CDR2 FQGNSA. The CDR3 is 12 amino acids. The J segment lost 12 bases and the V segment lost 5 bases, leaving 7 bases of the junction unmatched. This chain's CDR3 is CASSGLGVGQFF. CDR3 nucleotide sequence: TGTGCCAGCAGCGGACTAGGGGTAGGGCAGTTCTTC.

The chain combines TRBV7-9 with TRBJ2-5, with D maybe TRBD2 (6 bases). CDR1 SEHNR and CDR2 FQNEAQ come from the germline V gene (reference sequence). The V end was cut by 5 bases, the J end by 5 bases, with 21 bases between. The CDR3 runs 16 residues. The CDR3 nucleotides read TGTGCCAGCAGCCACTGGAGGGGTCGGGAGATGGAGACCCAGTACTTC. Its protein is CASSHWRGREMETQYF.

The CDR3 is CASSPRQIPGELFF. The CDR3 nucleotides read TGTGCCAGCAGCCCACGACAGATTCCCGGGGAGCTGTTTTTT. V and J are TRBV7-3 and TRBJ2-2; D possibly corresponds to TRBD1 (5 bases). Per germline, CDR1 SGHTA and CDR2 FQGTGA. The CDR3 is made up of 14 amino acids. With 5 bases removed from V and 6 bases from J, the gap between germline ends came to 13 bases.

The chain employs TRBV28 and TRBJ1-2; D gene ambiguous. Germline V gene sequence: CDR1 MDHEN, CDR2 SYDVKM. The CDR3 has 14 residues. The ends were cut back, 5 bases at V and 5 bases at J, with 15 bases in the middle. The CDR3 bases are TGTGCCAGCAGTCCACCGGGAGCCGAGTATGGCTACACCTTC. Translated, it gives CASSPPGAEYGYTF.

Only a few counts were recorded for this clone. V usage is TRBV5-1 and J usage is TRBJ2-7; D is perhaps TRBD2 (6 bases). The V and J ends lost 0 bases and 3 bases respectively, with 10 bases between them. This CDR3 spans 14 amino acids. Germline V gene lookup returns CDR1 SGHRS and CDR2 YFSETQ. CDR3 protein: CASSLDSGLYEQYF. The CDR3 DNA sequence: TGCGCCAGCAGCTTGGATAGCGGCCTCTACGAGCAGTACTTC.

This clone has a handful of counts. The chain combines TRBV6-5 with TRBJ2-1; 9 bases align to TRBD1. Germline CDR1 is MNHEY and CDR2 is SVGAGI. V lost 6 bases and J lost 4; bases outside the gene matches: 7. This CDR3 has 15 residues. CDR3 region: CASSYPGTGYNEQFF. The CDR3 bases are TGTGCCAGCAGCTATCCCGGGACAGGGTACAATGAGCAGTTCTTC.

This clone turned up a few times. The V and J genes are TRBV7-9 and TRBJ2-3; 11 bases are shared with TRBD1. Trimming took 5 bases from V and 2 from J; bases not matched to a gene: 6. Germline V gene data show CDR1 as SEHNR and CDR2 as FQNEAQ (reference sequence). The CDR3 contains 16 residues. This CDR3 is CASSPIGQGATDTQYF. CDR3 in DNA: TGTGCCAGCAGCCCTATCGGACAGGGGGCCACAGATACGCAGTATTTT.

This clone occurred a few times. The J gene is TRBJ1-1, the V gene TRBV5-4; D remains ambiguous. The germline V gene has CDR1 SGHNT and CDR2 YYREEE (reference sequence). V was cut by 0 bases and J by 3 bases, with 12 bases left in between. The CDR3 runs to 15 residues. The DNA for the CDR3 is TGTGCCAGCAGCTTGGCCGTCCGGTCATACACTGAAGCTTTCTTT. This codes for CASSLAVRSYTEAFF. The full variable domain, rest sourced from reference TRBV5-4 and TRBJ1-1, is ETGVTQSPTHLIKTRGQQVTLRCSSQSGHNTVSWYQQALGQGPQFIFQYYREEENGRGNFPPRFSGLQFPNYSSELNVNALELDDSALYLCASSLAVRSYTEAFFGQGTRLTVV.